This entry features one TCR beta chain sequence. The antigen is unknown. This specimen comes from a study of spatial heterogeneity in lung cancer. Study summary: At a median of roughly 2 years after resection, follow-up PBMC samples were sequenced when available. Alpha-chain sequences were detected in numbers that were consistently lower than beta-chain sequences. The study's findings and limits: The study found ubiquitous expanded tumor TCRs in blood more at resection than follow-up.

This CDR3 has 16 residues. From germline, CDR1 is DFQATT and CDR2 SNEGSKA (reference sequence). J lost 3 bases, V lost 0 bases, and 8 bases had no gene match. The time point: blood at routine non-recurrence follow-up after resection. Whole RNA from tumor, nontumor lung or frozen PBMC was sequenced unsorted. Unique molecular identifiers tagged every individual TCR cDNA molecule. TCRdb analysed the 5' RACE reads with MiXCR anew, one entry per CDR3 protein. The repertoire has under 150,000 distinct CDR3 sequences, 12% of them found once; the top ten carry 16%. This TCR came from a male donor with early-stage non-small cell lung cancer. The sequences come from PBMCs, collected at follow-up. The V gene is TRBV20-1, the J gene TRBJ2-3; 8 nucleotides line up with TRBD1. The CDR3 reads CSAREIPGQGTDTQYF. The CDR3 DNA reads TGCAGTGCTAGAGAAATCCCCGGACAGGGTACAGATACGCAGTATTTT.